This TCR beta chain was sequenced for a study of radiation and T cells in renal cell carcinoma. A remark on this clone: Its antigen is not known.

Germline CDR1 reads MNHNY; CDR2 reads SVGAGI (reference sequence). Losses at the gene ends were 6 bases for V and 5 bases for J; bases not matched to a gene: 12. This CDR3 is built from 16 residues. Study findings and constraints: Baseline intratumoral clonotype presence is unknown without pretreatment biopsies. Top tumor clonotypes rose in blood 2 weeks post-radiation, then contracted.

The table came from immunoSEQ multiplex PCR; TCRdb's copy has only in-frame clones and leaves some out. This table has approximately 90,000 clones, about 88% appearing once. Time point defined: baseline pretreatment blood. As for treatment: 15 Gy SBRT to primary tumor, nephrectomy 4 weeks later. After SBRT, blood was collected at 2 and 4 weeks, plus baseline. This renal cell carcinoma was of the clear cell type. Sample: blood, taken from a patient whose treatment included radiotherapy and nephrectomy. J is TRBJ1-1 and V is TRBV6-6; TRBD1 agrees at 10 bases. The source is a man between 45 and 60 years old with renal cell carcinoma. CDR3 residues: CASRLPGQGSRTEAFF. In DNA, the CDR3 is TGTGCCAGCAGGCTCCCGGGACAGGGGTCGCGGACTGAAGCTTTCTTT.